This T cell receptor beta chain was identified in a study of cytomegalovirus exposure and HLA in healthy donors. Primers: 60 Vbeta forward and 13 Jbeta reverse. Produced via immunoSEQ multiplex PCR; TCRdb's table is partial and in-frame only. This table holds under 150,000 clones, 67% found once. CDR3 length: 15 residues. Trimming cost V 4 bases and J 3 bases, with 14 bases left between them. Per germline, CDR1 ENHRY and CDR2 SYGVKD. The TCR comes from a man aged 18 to 29 in good health and CMV-seropositive. J is TRBJ2-3 and V is TRBV10-3; D may be TRBD1 (5 bases). The sample was PBMCs. For the CDR3, the DNA is TGTGCCATCAGTGTAACAGGCGGCCAGACAGATACGCAGTATTTT. It specifies CAISVTGGQTDTQYF.